The clone carrying this T cell receptor (beta chain) rates as large. The assay was immunoSEQ multiplex PCR, and TCRdb's table has in-frame clones only and misses some. The sample holds 74,000 or so clones, 85% seen once. The sample belongs to a study of T cell responses to AZD1222 COVID-19 vaccine. The germline V gene has CDR1 MNHNY and CDR2 SVGAGI (reference sequence). The CDR3 is 14 residues long. Trimming shortened V by 6 bases and J by 8 bases, and 16 bases separated the two germline ends. The J gene is TRBJ1-4, the V gene TRBV6-6; D not resolved. This TCR was sampled from an adult in good health. The sample was peripheral blood, taken on day 0 of AZD1222 vaccination. CDR3: CASSRVPKLEKLFF. CDR3 nucleotide sequence: TGTGCCAGCAGCCGGGTTCCTAAGCTCGAAAAACTGTTTTTT.